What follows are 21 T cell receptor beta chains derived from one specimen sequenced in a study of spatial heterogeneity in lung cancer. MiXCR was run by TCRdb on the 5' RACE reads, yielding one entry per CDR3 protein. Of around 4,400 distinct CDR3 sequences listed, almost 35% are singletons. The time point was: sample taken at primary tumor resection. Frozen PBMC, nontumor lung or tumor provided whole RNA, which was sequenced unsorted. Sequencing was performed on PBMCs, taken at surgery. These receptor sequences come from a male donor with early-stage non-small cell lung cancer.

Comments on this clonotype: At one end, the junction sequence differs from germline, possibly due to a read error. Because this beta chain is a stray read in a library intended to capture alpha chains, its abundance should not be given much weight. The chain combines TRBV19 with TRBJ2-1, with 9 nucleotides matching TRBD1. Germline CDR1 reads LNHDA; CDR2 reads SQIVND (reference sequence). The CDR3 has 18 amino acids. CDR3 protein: CASSRGQGLITGYNEQFF. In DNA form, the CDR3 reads TGTGCCAGCAGTAGGGGACAGGGTCTCATTACGGGATACAATGAGCAGTTCTTC.

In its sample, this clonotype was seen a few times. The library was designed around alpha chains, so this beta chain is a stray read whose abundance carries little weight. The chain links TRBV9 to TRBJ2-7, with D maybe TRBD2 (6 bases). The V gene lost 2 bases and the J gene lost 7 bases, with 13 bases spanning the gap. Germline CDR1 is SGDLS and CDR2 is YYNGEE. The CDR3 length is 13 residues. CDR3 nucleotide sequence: TGTGCCAGCAGCGTTACACAAGCGGGTGAGCAGTACTTC. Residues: CASSVTQAGEQYF.

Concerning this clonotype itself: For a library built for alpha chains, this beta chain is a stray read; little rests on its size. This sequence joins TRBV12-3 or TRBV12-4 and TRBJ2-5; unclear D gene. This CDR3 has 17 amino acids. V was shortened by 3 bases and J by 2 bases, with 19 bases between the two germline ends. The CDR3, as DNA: TGTGCCAGCAGTTTTGGCGGCCAAATGGCCCCACAAGAGACCCAGTACTTC. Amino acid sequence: CASSFGGQMAPQETQYF.

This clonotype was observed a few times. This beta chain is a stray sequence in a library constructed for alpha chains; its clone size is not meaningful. CDR3 DNA: TGTGCCAGCAGTTTACGGAGGGCATCAGACACTGAAGCTTTCTTT. It translates to CASSLRRASDTEAFF. The chain employs TRBV27 and TRBJ1-1; D call uncertain. CDR1 and CDR2 (germline): MNHEY, SMNVEV (reference sequence). The CDR3 runs 15 residues. With 2 bases removed from V and 3 bases from J, the gap between germline ends came to 13 bases.

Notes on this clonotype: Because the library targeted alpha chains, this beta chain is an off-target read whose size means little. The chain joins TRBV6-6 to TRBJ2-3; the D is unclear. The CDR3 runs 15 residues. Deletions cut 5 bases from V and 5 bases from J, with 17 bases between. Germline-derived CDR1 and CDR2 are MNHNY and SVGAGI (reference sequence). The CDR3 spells CASSTTRRPGDTQYF. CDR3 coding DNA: TGTGCCAGCAGTACCACCCGCCGGCCGGGAGATACGCAGTATTTT.

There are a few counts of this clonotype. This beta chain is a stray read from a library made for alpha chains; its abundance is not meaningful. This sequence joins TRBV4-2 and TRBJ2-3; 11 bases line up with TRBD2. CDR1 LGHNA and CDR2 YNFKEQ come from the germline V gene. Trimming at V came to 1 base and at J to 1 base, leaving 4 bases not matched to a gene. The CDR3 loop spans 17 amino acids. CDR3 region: CASSQVTLAGGTDTQYF. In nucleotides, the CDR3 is TGTGCCAGCAGCCAAGTGACACTAGCGGGGGGCACAGATACGCAGTATTTT.

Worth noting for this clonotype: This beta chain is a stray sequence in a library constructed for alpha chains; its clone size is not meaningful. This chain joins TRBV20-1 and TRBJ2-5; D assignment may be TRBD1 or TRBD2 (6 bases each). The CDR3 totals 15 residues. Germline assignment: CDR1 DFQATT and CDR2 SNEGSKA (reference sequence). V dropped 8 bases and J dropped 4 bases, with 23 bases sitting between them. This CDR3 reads CSPPSGAYPGETQYF. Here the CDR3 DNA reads TGCAGTCCCCCGTCGGGGGCATATCCGGGAGAGACCCAGTACTTC.

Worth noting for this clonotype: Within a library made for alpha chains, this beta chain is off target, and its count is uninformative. Here the CDR3 reads CATSDATQGAETQYF. CDR3 nucleotide sequence: TGTGCCACCAGTGACGCAACACAGGGGGCAGAGACCCAGTACTTC. The chain combines TRBV24-1 with TRBJ2-5; 9 nucleotides agree with TRBD1. V shed 4 bases, J shed 4 bases, and the junction held 6 bases outside the gene matches. Germline CDR1 and CDR2: KGHDR and SFDVKD. The CDR3 is made up of 15 amino acids.

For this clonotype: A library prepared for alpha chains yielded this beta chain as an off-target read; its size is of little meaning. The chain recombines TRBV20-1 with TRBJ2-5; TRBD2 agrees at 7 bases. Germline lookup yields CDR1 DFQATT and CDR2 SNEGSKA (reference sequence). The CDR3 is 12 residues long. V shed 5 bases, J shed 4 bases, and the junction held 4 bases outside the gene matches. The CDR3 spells CSARPGGETQYF. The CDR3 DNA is TGCAGTGCTCGTCCGGGGGGAGAGACCCAGTACTTC.

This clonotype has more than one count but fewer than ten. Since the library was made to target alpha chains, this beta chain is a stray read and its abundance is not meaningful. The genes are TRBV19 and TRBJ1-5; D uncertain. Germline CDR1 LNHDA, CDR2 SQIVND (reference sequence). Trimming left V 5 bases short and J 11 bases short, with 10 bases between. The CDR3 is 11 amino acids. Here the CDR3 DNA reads TGTGCCAGTAGTTCCCTATGGGCCCAGCATTTT. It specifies CASSSLWAQHF.

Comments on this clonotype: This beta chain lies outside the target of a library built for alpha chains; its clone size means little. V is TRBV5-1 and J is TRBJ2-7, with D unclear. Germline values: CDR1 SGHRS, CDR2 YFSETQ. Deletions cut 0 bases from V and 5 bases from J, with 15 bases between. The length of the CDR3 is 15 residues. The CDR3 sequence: CASSLESPRVDEQYF. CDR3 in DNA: TGCGCCAGCAGCTTGGAGTCCCCACGGGTCGACGAGCAGTACTTC.

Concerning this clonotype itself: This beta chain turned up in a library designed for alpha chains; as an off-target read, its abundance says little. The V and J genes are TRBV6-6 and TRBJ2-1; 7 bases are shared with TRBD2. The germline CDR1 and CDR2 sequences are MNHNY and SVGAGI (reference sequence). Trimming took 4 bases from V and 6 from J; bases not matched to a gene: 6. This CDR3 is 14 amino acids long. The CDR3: CASSSLAALNEQFF. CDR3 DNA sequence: TGTGCCAGCAGTTCTCTAGCGGCTCTCAATGAGCAGTTCTTC.

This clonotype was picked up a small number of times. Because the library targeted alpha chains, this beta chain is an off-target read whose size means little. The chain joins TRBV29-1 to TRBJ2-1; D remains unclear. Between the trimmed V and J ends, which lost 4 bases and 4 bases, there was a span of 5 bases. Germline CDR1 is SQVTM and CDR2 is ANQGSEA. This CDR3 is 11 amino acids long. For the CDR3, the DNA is TGCAGCGTTGCCTTTTACAATGAGCAGTTCTTC. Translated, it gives CSVAFYNEQFF.

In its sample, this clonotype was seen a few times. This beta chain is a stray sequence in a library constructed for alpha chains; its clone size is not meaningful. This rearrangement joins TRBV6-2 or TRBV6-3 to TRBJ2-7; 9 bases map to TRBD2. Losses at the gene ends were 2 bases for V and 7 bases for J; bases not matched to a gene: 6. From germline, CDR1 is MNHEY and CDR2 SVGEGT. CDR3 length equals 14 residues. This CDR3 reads CASSYASGKREQYF. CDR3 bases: TGTGCCAGCAGTTACGCTAGCGGGAAACGGGAGCAGTACTTC.

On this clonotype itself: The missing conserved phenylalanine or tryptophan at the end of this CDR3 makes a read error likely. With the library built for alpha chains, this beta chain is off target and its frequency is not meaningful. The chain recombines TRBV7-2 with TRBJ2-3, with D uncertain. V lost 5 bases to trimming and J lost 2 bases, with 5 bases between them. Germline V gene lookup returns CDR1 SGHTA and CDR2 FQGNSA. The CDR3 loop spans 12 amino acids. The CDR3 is CASSLYTDTQYV. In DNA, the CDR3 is TGTGCCAGCAGCCTGTACACAGATACGCAGTATGTT.

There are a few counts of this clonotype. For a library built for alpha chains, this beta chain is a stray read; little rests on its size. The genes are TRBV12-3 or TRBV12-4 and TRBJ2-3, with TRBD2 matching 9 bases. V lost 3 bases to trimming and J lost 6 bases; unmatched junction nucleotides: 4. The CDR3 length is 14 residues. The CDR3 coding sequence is TGTGCCAGCAGTTTTGCTAGCGGGGTCGATACGCAGTATTTT. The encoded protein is CASSFASGVDTQYF.

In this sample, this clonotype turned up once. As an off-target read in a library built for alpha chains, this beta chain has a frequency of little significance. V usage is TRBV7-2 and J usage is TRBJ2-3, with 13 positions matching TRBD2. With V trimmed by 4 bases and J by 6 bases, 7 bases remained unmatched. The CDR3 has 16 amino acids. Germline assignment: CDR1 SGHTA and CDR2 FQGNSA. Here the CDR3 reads CASSWTGTSGTDTQYF. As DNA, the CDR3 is TGTGCCAGCAGCTGGACCGGGACTAGCGGGACTGATACGCAGTATTTT. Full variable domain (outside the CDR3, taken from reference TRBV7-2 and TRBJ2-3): GAGVSQSPSNKVTEKGKDVELRCDPISGHTALYWYRQSLGQGLEFLIYFQGNSAPDKSGLPSDRFSAERTGGSVSTLTIQRTQQEDSAVYLCASSWTGTSGTDTQYFGPGTRLTVL.

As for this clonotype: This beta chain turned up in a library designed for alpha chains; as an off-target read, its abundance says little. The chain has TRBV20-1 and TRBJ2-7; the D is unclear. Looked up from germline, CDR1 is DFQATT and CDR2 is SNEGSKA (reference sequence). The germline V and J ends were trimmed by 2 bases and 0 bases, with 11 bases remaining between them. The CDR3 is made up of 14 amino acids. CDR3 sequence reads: CSARKQGNSYEQYF. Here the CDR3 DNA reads TGCAGTGCTAGAAAACAAGGGAACTCCTACGAGCAGTACTTC.

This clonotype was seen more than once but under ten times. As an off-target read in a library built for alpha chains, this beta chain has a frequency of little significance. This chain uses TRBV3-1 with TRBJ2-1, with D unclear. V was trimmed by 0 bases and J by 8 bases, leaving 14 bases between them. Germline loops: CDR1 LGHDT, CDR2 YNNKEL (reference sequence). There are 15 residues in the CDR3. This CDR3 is CASSQEPPFRDEQFF. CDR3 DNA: TGTGCCAGCAGCCAAGAGCCACCCTTTAGGGATGAGCAGTTCTTC.

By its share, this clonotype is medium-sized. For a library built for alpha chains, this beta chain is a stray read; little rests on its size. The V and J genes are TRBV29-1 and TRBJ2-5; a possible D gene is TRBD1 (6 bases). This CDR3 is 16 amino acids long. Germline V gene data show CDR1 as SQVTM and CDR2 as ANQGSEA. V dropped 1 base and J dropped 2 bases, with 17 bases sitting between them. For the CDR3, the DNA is TGCAGCGTTGAAGCCCGAGCAGGGGCCCCGCAAGAGACCCAGTACTTC. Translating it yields CSVEARAGAPQETQYF.

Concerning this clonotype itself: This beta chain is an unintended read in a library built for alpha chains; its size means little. Here the CDR3 DNA reads TGTGCCAGCAGCCCGTCAGGACTAGCGGGGGGGTCCCGAGAGTTCTTC. Translation: CASSPSGLAGGSREFF. The chain carries TRBV7-2 and TRBJ2-1; TRBD2 matches at 15 bases. Germline V CDR1 and CDR2: SGHTA, FQGNSA. The CDR3 runs 16 residues. The V gene end was trimmed by 5 bases and the J gene end by 14 bases; junction bases not matched to a gene: 13.